This is a list of T cell receptor beta chains from one sample in a study of cytomegalovirus exposure and HLA in healthy donors. The assay was immunoSEQ multiplex PCR, and TCRdb's table has in-frame clones only and misses some. The sample contains 150,000 to 200,000 clones, 75% to 80% of which appear only once. Sequencing was performed on PBMCs. These receptors were taken from a man in his fifties in good health and CMV-seropositive. CDR3s include the opening cysteine and the closing phenylalanine or tryptophan. The D gene is left open where the match is weak. Clone size is shown for a subset of rows, as once, few, many or a class of expanded clone.

J gene	D gene	V gene	clone size	CDR3 protein	CDR3 DNA
TRBJ1-1	-	TRBV5-1	-	CASSLVVGGGNTEAFF	TGCGCCAGCAGCTTGGTTGTCGGGGGAGGGAACACTGAAGCTTTCTTT
TRBJ2-7	-	TRBV28	-	CASSRGGRGPGQYF	TGTGCCAGCAGCCGAGGTGGGCGGGGCCCGGGACAGTACTTC
TRBJ2-4	TRBD1	TRBV5-6	-	CASSLATGALAKNIQYF	TGTGCCAGCAGCTTGGCCACAGGGGCCTTAGCCAAAAACATTCAGTACTTC
TRBJ1-2	-	TRBV15	-	CATSRDKPGGYTF	TGTGCCACCAGCAGAGATAAGCCCGGTGGCTACACCTTC
TRBJ1-4	-	TRBV5-3	-	CARRARDTPNNEKLFF	TGTGCCAGAAGGGCCCGGGACACCCCAAATAATGAAAAACTGTTTTTT
TRBJ2-1	TRBD2	TRBV7-8	-	CASSPGLAGGRSEQFF	TGTGCCAGCAGCCCTGGACTAGCGGGGGGGCGGAGTGAGCAGTTCTTC
TRBJ2-5	TRBD1	TRBV5-1	few	CASSRDRGETQYF	TGCGCCAGCAGTCGTGACAGGGGAGAGACCCAGTACTTC
TRBJ1-6	TRBD1	TRBV27	-	CASSLDRGYSPLHF	TGTGCCAGCAGTTTAGACAGGGGTTATTCACCCCTCCACTTT
TRBJ2-1	-	TRBV28	-	CASSLISGEQFF	TGTGCCAGCAGTTTAATCAGCGGTGAGCAGTTCTTC
TRBJ2-3	TRBD2	TRBV9	-	CASSVALAWRGGITDTQYF	TGTGCCAGCAGCGTAGCCCTCGCGTGGCGGGGGGGAATCACAGATACGCAGTATTTT
TRBJ2-5	-	TRBV11-1	-	CASSLQLNRVGETQYF	TGTGCCAGCAGCTTGCAATTAAACAGGGTCGGAGAGACCCAGTACTTC
TRBJ2-2	-	TRBV7-7	-	CASSLGTATGELFF	TGTGCCAGCAGCTTAGGGACAGCCACCGGGGAGCTGTTTTTT
TRBJ2-5	TRBD1	TRBV2	-	CASSARGPWETQYF	TGTGCCAGCAGTGCAAGGGGGCCTTGGGAGACCCAGTACTTC
TRBJ2-1	-	TRBV7-2	-	CASSLNRGYNEQFF	TGTGCCAGCAGCTTGAATCGGGGCTACAATGAGCAGTTCTTC
TRBJ2-1	-	TRBV28	-	CASSGVRNRDHEQFF	TGTGCCAGCAGTGGGGTTAGAAACAGGGACCATGAGCAGTTCTTC
TRBJ2-5	TRBD2	TRBV19	-	CASSPGLAMETQYF	TGTGCCAGTAGCCCGGGACTAGCGATGGAGACCCAGTACTTC
TRBJ1-2	TRBD1	TRBV6-1	-	CASSERLGTALPNYGYTF	TGTGCCAGCAGTGAGAGATTAGGGACAGCCCTTCCCAACTATGGCTACACCTTC
TRBJ1-2	-	TRBV28	-	CASSPVSLGYTF	TGTGCCAGCAGCCCCGTGAGTTTAGGCTACACCTTC
TRBJ1-2	TRBD1	TRBV28	-	CASRDRGRNYGYTF	TGTGCCAGCAGAGACAGGGGGCGGAACTATGGCTACACCTTC
TRBJ1-1	-	TRBV5-4	-	CASSYELNTEAFF	TGTGCCAGCAGCTACGAGTTGAACACTGAAGCTTTCTTT
TRBJ1-5	-	TRBV4-1	-	CASSQNAGPYQPQHF	TGCGCCAGCAGCCAAAATGCGGGGCCTTATCAGCCCCAGCATTTT
TRBJ2-1	TRBD1	TRBV9	-	CASSPHVGQGNLEQFF	TGTGCCAGCAGCCCACACGTGGGACAGGGAAATCTGGAGCAGTTCTTC
TRBJ1-1	-	TRBV11-2	-	CASSGVRGLNTEAFF	TGTGCCAGCAGCGGCGTAAGGGGGTTGAACACTGAAGCTTTCTTT
TRBJ2-4	-	TRBV6-5	-	CASSYYPLGAKNIQYF	TGTGCCAGCAGTTACTATCCCCTTGGCGCCAAAAACATTCAGTACTTC
TRBJ2-3	-	TRBV11-2	few	CASSPGLSAGTDTQYF	TGTGCCAGCAGCCCCGGACTATCGGCGGGCACAGATACGCAGTATTTT
TRBJ2-3	-	TRBV11-2	-	CASSLDPGRATDTQYF	TGTGCCAGCAGCTTAGATCCGGGCAGGGCCACAGATACGCAGTATTTT
TRBJ2-5	TRBD2	TRBV19	-	CASSVVGGQETQYF	TGTGCCAGTAGTGTAGTGGGGGGGCAAGAGACCCAGTACTTC
TRBJ1-2	TRBD1	TRBV11-2	-	CASSLDVQGAGNYGYTF	TGTGCCAGCAGCTTAGATGTGCAGGGGGCGGGAAACTATGGCTACACCTTC
TRBJ1-1	-	TRBV6-5	-	CASRTQGNTEAFF	TGTGCCAGCAGGACACAGGGGAACACTGAAGCTTTCTTT
TRBJ2-2	TRBD1	TRBV5-5	-	CASSSGQGGSTGELFF	TGTGCCAGCAGCAGCGGACAGGGTGGGAGCACCGGGGAGCTGTTTTTT
TRBJ2-1	TRBD1	TRBV18	-	CASSRDRGNNEQFF	TGTGCCAGCTCAAGGGACAGGGGGAACAATGAGCAGTTCTTC
TRBJ1-2	-	TRBV19	-	CASTPRGHYGYTF	TGTGCCAGTACCCCCAGGGGCCATTATGGCTACACCTTC
TRBJ1-1	TRBD1	TRBV5-1	-	CASSLDRGAEAFF	TGCGCCAGCAGCTTGGACAGGGGAGCTGAAGCTTTCTTT
TRBJ2-7	-	TRBV6-6	-	CASSYGRGNEQYF	TGTGCCAGCAGTTATGGCAGGGGAAACGAGCAGTACTTC
TRBJ2-5	-	TRBV7-2	-	CASSFFPPGSQETQYF	TGTGCCAGCAGCTTCTTCCCCCCAGGAAGTCAAGAGACCCAGTACTTC
TRBJ1-6	-	TRBV25-1	few	CASSEQGYSPLHF	TGTGCCAGCAGTGAACAGGGTTATTCACCCCTCCACTTT
TRBJ2-6	-	TRBV5-5	-	CASILLDSIPPSGANVLTF	TGTGCCAGCATCTTACTAGACTCTATCCCCCCCTCTGGGGCCAACGTCCTGACTTTC
TRBJ2-7	-	TRBV21-1	-	CASSFASGVTYEQYF	TGTGCCAGCAGTTTTGCTAGCGGGGTTACCTACGAGCAGTACTTC
TRBJ2-7	-	TRBV7-9	-	CASSDPGHSYEQYF	TGTGCCAGCAGTGACCCGGGACACAGCTACGAGCAGTACTTC
TRBJ2-5	-	TRBV11-2	few	CASSQDIQGRETQYF	TGTGCCAGCAGTCAAGACATCCAGGGGAGAGAGACCCAGTACTTC
TRBJ2-1	TRBD1	TRBV5-6	-	CASSLTGHNEQFF	TGTGCCAGCAGCCTGACAGGGCACAATGAGCAGTTCTTC
TRBJ1-5	-	TRBV7-8	few	CASSRRQDQPQHF	TGTGCCAGCAGTCGCCGACAGGACCAGCCCCAGCATTTT
TRBJ1-4	-	TRBV15	-	CATSREVFSGVEKLFF	TGTGCCACCAGCAGAGAAGTGTTTTCCGGGGTGGAAAAACTGTTTTTT
TRBJ1-2	TRBD1	TRBV19	-	CASTLGQTNYGYTF	TGTGCCAGTACCTTGGGACAGACTAACTATGGCTACACCTTC